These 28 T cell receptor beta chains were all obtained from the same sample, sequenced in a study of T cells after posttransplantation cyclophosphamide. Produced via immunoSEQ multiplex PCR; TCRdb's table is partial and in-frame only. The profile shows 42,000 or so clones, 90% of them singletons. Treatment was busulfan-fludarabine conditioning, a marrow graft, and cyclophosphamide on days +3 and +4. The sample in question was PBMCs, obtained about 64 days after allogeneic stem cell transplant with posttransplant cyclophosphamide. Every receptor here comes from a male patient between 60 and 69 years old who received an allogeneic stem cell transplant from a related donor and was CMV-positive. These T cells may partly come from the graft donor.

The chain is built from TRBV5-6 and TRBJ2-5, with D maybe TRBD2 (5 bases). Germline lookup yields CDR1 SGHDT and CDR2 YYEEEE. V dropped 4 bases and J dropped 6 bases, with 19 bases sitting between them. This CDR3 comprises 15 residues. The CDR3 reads CASSEPPHRRKTQYF. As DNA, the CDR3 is TGTGCCAGCAGCGAACCCCCGCATAGGAGGAAGACCCAGTACTTC.

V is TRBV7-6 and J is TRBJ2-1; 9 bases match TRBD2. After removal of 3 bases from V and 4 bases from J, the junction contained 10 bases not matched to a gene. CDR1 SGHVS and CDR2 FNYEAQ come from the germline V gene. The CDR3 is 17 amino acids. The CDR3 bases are TGTGCCAGCAGCTTGGTGGCAGCGGGGGGCCTTTACAATGAGCAGTTCTTC. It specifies CASSLVAAGGLYNEQFF. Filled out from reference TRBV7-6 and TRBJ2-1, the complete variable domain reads GAGVSQSPRYKVTKRGQDVALRCDPISGHVSLYWYRQALGQGPEFLTYFNYEAQQDKSGLPNDRFSAERPEGSISTLTIQRTEQRDSAMYRCASSLVAAGGLYNEQFFGPGTRLTVL.

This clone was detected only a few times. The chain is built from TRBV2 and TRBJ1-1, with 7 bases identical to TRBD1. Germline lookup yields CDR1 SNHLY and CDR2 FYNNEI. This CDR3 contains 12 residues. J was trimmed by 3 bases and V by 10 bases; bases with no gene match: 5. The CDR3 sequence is CANRDSYTEAFF. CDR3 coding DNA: TGTGCCAACAGGGACAGTTACACTGAAGCTTTCTTT.

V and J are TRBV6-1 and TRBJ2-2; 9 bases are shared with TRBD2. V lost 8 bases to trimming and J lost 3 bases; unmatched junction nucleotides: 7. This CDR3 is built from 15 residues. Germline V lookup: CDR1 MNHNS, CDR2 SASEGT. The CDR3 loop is CASGAGGDYTGELFF. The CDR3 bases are TGTGCCAGCGGGGCGGGGGGGGACTACACCGGGGAGCTGTTTTTT.

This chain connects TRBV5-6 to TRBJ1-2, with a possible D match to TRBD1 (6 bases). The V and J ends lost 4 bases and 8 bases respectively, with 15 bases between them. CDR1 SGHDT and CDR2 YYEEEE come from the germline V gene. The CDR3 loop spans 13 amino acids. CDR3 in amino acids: CASSIRGLGGYTF. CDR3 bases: TGTGCCAGCAGCATCAGGGGACTAGGGGGCTACACCTTC.

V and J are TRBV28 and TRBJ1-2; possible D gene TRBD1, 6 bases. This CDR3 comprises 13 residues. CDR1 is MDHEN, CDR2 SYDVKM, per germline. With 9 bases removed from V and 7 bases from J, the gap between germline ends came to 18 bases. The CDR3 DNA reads TGTGCCAGTACGTACAGGGATAGCGTTGGCTACACCTTC. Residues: CASTYRDSVGYTF.

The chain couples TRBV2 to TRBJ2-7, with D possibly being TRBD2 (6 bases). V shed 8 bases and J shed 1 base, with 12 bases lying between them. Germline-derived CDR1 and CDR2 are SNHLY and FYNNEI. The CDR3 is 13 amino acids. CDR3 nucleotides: TGTGCCAGCGCCCGCGGGGATTCCTACGAGCAGTACGTC. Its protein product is CASARGDSYEQYV.

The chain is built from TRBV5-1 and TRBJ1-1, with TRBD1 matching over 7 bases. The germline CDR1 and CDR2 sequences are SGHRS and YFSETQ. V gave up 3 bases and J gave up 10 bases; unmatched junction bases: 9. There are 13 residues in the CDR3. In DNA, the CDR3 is TGCGCCAGCAGCTCGATAGGGGGCGCCGGAGCTTTCTTT. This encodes CASSSIGGAGAFF.

CDR3 amino acids: CASSLAARDRVYGYTF. The CDR3 region has the DNA TGTGCCAGCAGCTTAGCGGCCCGGGACAGGGTCTATGGCTACACCTTC. V gene TRBV7-9 combines with J gene TRBJ1-2, with 9 bases matching TRBD1. Germline V CDR1 and CDR2: SEHNR, FQNEAQ (reference sequence). The CDR3 covers 16 residues. V lost 0 bases to trimming and J lost 4 bases; unmatched junction nucleotides: 6.

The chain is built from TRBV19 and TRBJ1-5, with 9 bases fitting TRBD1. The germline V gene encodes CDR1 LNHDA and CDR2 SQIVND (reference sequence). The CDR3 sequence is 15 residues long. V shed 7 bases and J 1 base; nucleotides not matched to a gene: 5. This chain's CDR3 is CASIRTGESNQPQHF. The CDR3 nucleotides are TGTGCCAGTATCCGGACAGGGGAGAGCAATCAGCCCCAGCATTTT.

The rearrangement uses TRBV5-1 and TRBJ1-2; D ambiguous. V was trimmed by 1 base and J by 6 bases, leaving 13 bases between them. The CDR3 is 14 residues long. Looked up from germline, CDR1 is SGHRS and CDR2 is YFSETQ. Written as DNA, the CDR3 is TGCGCCAGCAGCTTGCAACAGTCCGGGAATGGCTACACCTTC. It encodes CASSLQQSGNGYTF.

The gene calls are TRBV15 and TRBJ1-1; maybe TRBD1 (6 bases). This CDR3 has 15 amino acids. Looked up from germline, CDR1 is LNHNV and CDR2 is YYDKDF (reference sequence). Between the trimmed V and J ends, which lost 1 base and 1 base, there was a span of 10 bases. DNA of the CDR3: TGTGCCACCAGCAGAGGGGAGACAGGGAACACTGAAGCTTTCTTT. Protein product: CATSRGETGNTEAFF.

The CDR3 DNA follows: TGTGCCAGCTCACCACCGGGCTTGGGAACAGGGGTAAGTCAGCCCCAGCATTTT. It is translated as CASSPPGLGTGVSQPQHF. The chain joins TRBV18 to TRBJ1-5; TRBD1 agrees at 7 bases. V gave up 0 bases and J gave up 6 bases; unmatched junction bases: 14. Germline loops: CDR1 KGHSH, CDR2 LQKENI. The CDR3 has 18 residues.

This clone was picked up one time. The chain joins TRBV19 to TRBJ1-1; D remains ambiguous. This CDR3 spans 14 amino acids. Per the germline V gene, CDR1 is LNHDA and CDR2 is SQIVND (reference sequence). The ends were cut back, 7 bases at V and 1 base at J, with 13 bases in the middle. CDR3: CASTQRGGNTEAFF. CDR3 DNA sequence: TGTGCCAGTACCCAGCGGGGAGGGAACACTGAAGCTTTCTTT. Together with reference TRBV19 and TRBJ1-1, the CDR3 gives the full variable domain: DGGITQSPKYLFRKEGQNVTLSCEQNLNHDAMYWYRQDPGQGLRLIYYSQIVNDFQKGDIAEGYSVSREKKESFPLTVTSAQKNPTAFYLCASTQRGGNTEAFFGQGTRLTVV.

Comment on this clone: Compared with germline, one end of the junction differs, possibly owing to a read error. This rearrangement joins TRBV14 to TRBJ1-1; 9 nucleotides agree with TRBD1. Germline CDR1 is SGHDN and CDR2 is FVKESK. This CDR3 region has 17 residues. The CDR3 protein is CASSRDRVNLLNAEAFF. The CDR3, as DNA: TGTGCCAGCAGCCGGGACAGGGTCAATCTTCTGAACGCTGAAGCTTTCTTT.

CDR3 DNA sequence: TGCGCCAGCAGTGGGGGGGGCTTCCAAGAGACCCAGTACTTC. Residues: CASSGGGFQETQYF. This sequence joins TRBV5-1 and TRBJ2-5; a weak D match, TRBD2 (7 bases). The CDR3 runs to 14 residues. Germline V CDR1 and CDR2: SGHRS, YFSETQ. The germline V and J ends were trimmed by 5 bases and 1 base, with 12 bases remaining between them.

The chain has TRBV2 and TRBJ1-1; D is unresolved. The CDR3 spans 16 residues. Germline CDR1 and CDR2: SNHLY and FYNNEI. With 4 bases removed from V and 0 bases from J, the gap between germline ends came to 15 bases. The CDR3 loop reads CASSAPQASLNTEAFF. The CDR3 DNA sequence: TGTGCCAGCAGTGCCCCCCAGGCGAGCTTGAACACTGAAGCTTTCTTT.

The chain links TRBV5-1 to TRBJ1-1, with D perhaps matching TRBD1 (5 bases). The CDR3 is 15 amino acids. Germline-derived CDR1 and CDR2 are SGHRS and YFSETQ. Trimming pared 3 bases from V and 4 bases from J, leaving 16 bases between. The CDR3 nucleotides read TGCGCCAGCAGCTCTCATTTCGACAGCGCCACTGAAGCTTTCTTT. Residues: CASSSHFDSATEAFF.

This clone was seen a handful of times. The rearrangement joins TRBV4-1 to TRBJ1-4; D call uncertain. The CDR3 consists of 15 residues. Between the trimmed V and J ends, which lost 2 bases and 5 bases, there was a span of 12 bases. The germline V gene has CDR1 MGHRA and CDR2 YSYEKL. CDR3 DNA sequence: TGCGCCAGCAGCCAATGGAGTTCCACCAATGAAAAACTGTTTTTT. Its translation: CASSQWSSTNEKLFF.

CDR3 nucleotide sequence: TGTGCCAGCAGCTGGTGGACTAGCGGGGGTTCTAATGAGCAGTTCTTC. Translating gives CASSWWTSGGSNEQFF. This rearrangement joins TRBV5-6 to TRBJ2-1; 13 nucleotides line up with TRBD2. CDR1 SGHDT and CDR2 YYEEEE come from the germline V gene. The length of the CDR3 is 16 residues. Trimming took 3 bases from V and 7 from J; bases not matched to a gene: 7.

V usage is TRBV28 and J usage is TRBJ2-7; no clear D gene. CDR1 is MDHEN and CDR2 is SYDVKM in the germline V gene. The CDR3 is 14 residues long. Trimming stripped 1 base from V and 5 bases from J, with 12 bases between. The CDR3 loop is CASSLYGMADEQYF. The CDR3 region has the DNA TGTGCCAGCAGTTTATATGGCATGGCGGACGAGCAGTACTTC.

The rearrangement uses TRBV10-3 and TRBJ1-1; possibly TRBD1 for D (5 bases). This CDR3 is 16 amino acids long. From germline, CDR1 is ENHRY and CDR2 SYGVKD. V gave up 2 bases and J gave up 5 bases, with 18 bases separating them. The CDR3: CAISENPALGETEAFF. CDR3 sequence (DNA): TGTGCCATCAGTGAGAATCCGGCCTTAGGGGAAACTGAAGCTTTCTTT.

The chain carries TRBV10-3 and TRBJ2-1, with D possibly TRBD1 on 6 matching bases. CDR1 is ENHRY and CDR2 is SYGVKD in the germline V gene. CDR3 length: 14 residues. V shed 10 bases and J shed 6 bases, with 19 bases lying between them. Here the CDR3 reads CATSRGQGINEQFF. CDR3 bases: TGTGCCACCTCACGAGGGCAGGGGATCAATGAGCAGTTCTTC.

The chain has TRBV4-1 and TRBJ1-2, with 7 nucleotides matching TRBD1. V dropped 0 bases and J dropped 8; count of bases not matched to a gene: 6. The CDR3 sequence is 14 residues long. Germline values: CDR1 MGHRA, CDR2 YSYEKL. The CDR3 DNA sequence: TGCGCCAGCAGCCAAGATCCGACAGGGCAAGGCTACACCTTC. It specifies CASSQDPTGQGYTF.

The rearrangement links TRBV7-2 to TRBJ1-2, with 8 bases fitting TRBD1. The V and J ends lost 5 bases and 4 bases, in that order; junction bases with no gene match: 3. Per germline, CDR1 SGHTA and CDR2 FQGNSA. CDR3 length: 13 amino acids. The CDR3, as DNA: TGTGCCAGCAGCCCCAGGGGGCTCTATGGCTACACCTTC. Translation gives CASSPRGLYGYTF.

The CDR3 is CASTQTGDTQYF. The CDR3 coding sequence is TGTGCCAGCACTCAGACAGGGGATACGCAGTATTTT. V gene TRBV2 combines with J gene TRBJ2-3; 7 bases align to TRBD1. In germline, CDR1 is SNHLY, CDR2 FYNNEI. V dropped 7 bases and J dropped 6; count of bases not matched to a gene: 4. CDR3 length: 12 amino acids.

The CDR3 DNA reads TGTGCCAGTAACGAGGCGGGAACCAAAAACATTCAGTACTTC. Amino acids: CASNEAGTKNIQYF. The chain links TRBV19 to TRBJ2-4, with D possibly being TRBD2 (6 bases). This CDR3 is 14 amino acids long. Germline V lookup: CDR1 LNHDA, CDR2 SQIVND (reference sequence). V lost 7 bases and J 2 bases, leaving 12 bases between the germline ends.

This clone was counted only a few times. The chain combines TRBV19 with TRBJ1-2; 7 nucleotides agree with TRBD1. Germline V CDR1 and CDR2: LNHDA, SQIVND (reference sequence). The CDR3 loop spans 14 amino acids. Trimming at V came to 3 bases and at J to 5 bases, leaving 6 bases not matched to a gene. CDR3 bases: TGTGCCAGTAGTATCCAGGGGGATAGGTATGGCTACACCTTC. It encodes CASSIQGDRYGYTF.